This T cell receptor (beta chain) was captured by sequencing in a study of cytomegalovirus exposure and HLA in healthy donors. Study-wide context: An analysis done earlier identified around 100 million unique TCR beta sequences from about 179 million T cells. Points from the study as a whole: Reports described diagnosis of cytomegalovirus status by the classifier as highly specific and sensitive. Sequences of the TCR beta chain were said to predict the HLA-A and HLA-B alleles of most subjects accurately.

The PCR had 60 Vbeta and 13 Jbeta primers. Generated by immunoSEQ multiplex PCR, the TCRdb table keeps only in-frame clones and is missing some. Here the sample spans some 150,000 clones, roughly three quarters being singletons. The CDR3 is made up of 15 amino acids. The V gene's germline CDR1 is MNHEY and CDR2 SVGAGI. The V gene lost 7 bases and the J gene lost 5 bases, with 17 bases spanning the gap. On this clone: Its antigen is currently unknown.

The gene calls are TRBV6-5 and TRBJ2-2, with D tentatively TRBD2 (5 bases). This receptor was identified in a man between 18 and 35 years old in good health and CMV-seropositive. The sample taken for sequencing was PBMCs. The CDR3 is CASTDRYRGTGELFF. The DNA of the CDR3 is TGTGCCAGCACCGATCGATACCGAGGGACCGGGGAGCTGTTTTTT.